The following is a T cell receptor beta chain sequence with its context. Its cognate antigen is unknown. V shed 5 bases and J shed 2 bases, with 13 bases lying between them. This CDR3 contains 13 residues. Germline V gene sequence: CDR1 DFQATT, CDR2 SNEGSKA (reference sequence). The data belong to a study of response to subunit inactivated influenza vaccine. General study points: Authors suggested each seasonal flu vaccination may recruit only limited numbers of new T cells.

MiXCR was run by TCRdb on the RT-PCR reads, yielding one entry per CDR3 protein. The table has around 320,000 distinct CDR3 sequences, about 20% seen once. The rearrangement joins TRBV20-1 to TRBJ2-7, with a tentative D call TRBD2 (6 bases). Sequenced material: PBMCs from blood, taken approximately 22 months after vaccination. This TCR derives from a man in his fifties or sixties who received an inactivated influenza vaccine. DNA of the CDR3: TGCAGTGCTCTTTTTGGACTACCCTACGAGCAGTACTTC. This encodes CSALFGLPYEQYF.